This T cell receptor beta chain was profiled in a study of T cell responses to AZD1222 COVID-19 vaccine. For the study at large: Timing groups of about 4 and about 12 weeks for second doses were pooled. The study, taken as a whole, reports: Reportedly, nearly half the spike-specific TCRs target unmutated variant regions. A rise in Spike-specific TCR breadth and depth followed two AZD1222 doses.

Sequencing used immunoSEQ multiplex PCR; TCRdb keeps in-frame clones, though not all of them. The sample records about 180,000 clones, roughly 92% being singletons. As concerns this clone: Its antigen is unidentified.

In germline, CDR1 is WNHNN, CDR2 SYGVQD (reference sequence). The CDR3 spans 15 residues. V was pared by 8 bases and J by 4 bases, with 20 bases between. The receptor's source is an adult in good health. The sequenced sample was peripheral blood, obtained on day 0 of AZD1222 vaccination. The chain is built from TRBV10-1 and TRBJ1-1; D is possibly TRBD1 (5 bases). The CDR3 bases are TGCGCCAGCTCCCCCGGGGGTGCCTGGGGCACTGAAGCTTTCTTT. Its translation is CASSPGGAWGTEAFF.